The 13 T cell receptor beta chains in this list originate from one sample, sequenced in a study of T cells in Graves' hyperthyroidism and ophthalmopathy (dated by TCRdb to between 2018 and 2021). The library came from multiplex PCR. TCRdb names Illumina HiSeq 2000 as the instrument used. The TCR beta CDR3 regions were amplified from the RNA transcripts. The first round of RT-PCR for the TCR CDR3 was performed with the HTBI primer set and the Qiagen OneStep RT-PCR kit. The public reads were run again by TCRdb, first through fastp at Q25 and then through MiXCR, and only productive beta chains were kept. Each entry is one CDR3 protein sequence, shown with its most common DNA and genes. For this sample the table gives around 440,000 distinct CDR3 sequences, of which 15% to 18% were detected only once. The top ten hold 13% to 15% of the sample. The sample comprised blood. Receptor source: a woman aged 18-29 years with Graves' hyperthyroidism.

Note on this clonotype: Mismatch with germline at one junction end may stem from a read error. CDR3 in amino acids: CASRRYSNYDYTF. The DNA of the CDR3 is TGTGCCAGCCGCCGGTACTCTAACTATGACTACACCTTC. The chain employs TRBV28 and TRBJ1-2; D unresolved. Germline CDR1 and CDR2: MDHEN and SYDVKM. This CDR3 has 13 residues.

This clonotype was recorded many times. The V gene is TRBV6-1, the J gene TRBJ1-5; 11 bases line up with TRBD1. The CDR3 is made up of 17 amino acids. Germline V gene sequence: CDR1 MNHNS, CDR2 SASEGT. V was clipped by 8 bases and J by 0 bases; unmatched bases: 9. In DNA, the CDR3 is TGTGCCAGCCACGGGACAGGGGGAGGATATAGCAATCAGCCCCAGCATTTT. It encodes CASHGTGGGYSNQPQHF.

This clonotype was seen ten or more times. The chain recombines TRBV18 with TRBJ2-7; 11 nucleotides match TRBD2. The V and J ends lost 3 bases and 6 bases, in that order; junction bases with no gene match: 4. Looked up from germline, CDR1 is KGHSH and CDR2 is LQKENI. This CDR3 contains 14 residues. For the CDR3, the DNA is TGTGCCAGCTCACCGACTAGCGGGAATCGCGAGCAGTACTTC. This encodes CASSPTSGNREQYF. Using reference TRBV18 and TRBJ2-7 for the parts outside the CDR3, the full variable domain is NAGVMQNPRHLVRRRGQEARLRCSPMKGHSHVYWYRQLPEEGLKFMVYLQKENIIDESGMPKERFSAEFPKEGPSILRIQQVVRGDSAAYFCASSPTSGNREQYFGPGTRLTVT.

This clonotype was seen more than once but under ten times. The CDR3 loop reads CASTQRRAPTQGGYTF. The CDR3 nucleotides read TGTGCCAGCACTCAACGGCGGGCTCCGACCCAGGGGGGCTACACCTTC. The chain couples TRBV6-1 to TRBJ1-2, with D maybe TRBD1 (6 bases). Between the trimmed V and J ends, which lost 7 bases and 8 bases, there was a span of 26 bases. The CDR3 is 16 amino acids. Germline assignment: CDR1 MNHNS and CDR2 SASEGT.

This clonotype was seen repeatedly, ten times or more. The chain joins TRBV2 to TRBJ2-2; D perhaps matches TRBD1 (6 bases). The CDR3 consists of 18 residues. V dropped 0 bases and J dropped 2 bases, with 16 bases sitting between them. From germline, CDR1 is SNHLY and CDR2 FYNNEI. In nucleotides, the CDR3 is TGTGCCAGCAGTGAAGCGGAGATTTGGACAGACAACACCGGGGAGCTGTTTTTT. This encodes CASSEAEIWTDNTGELFF.

This chain links TRBV2 with TRBJ2-7; 7 bases are shared with TRBD1. The CDR3 length is 15 residues. From germline, CDR1 is SNHLY and CDR2 FYNNEI. V lost 7 bases and J lost 9; bases outside the gene matches: 18. CDR3 sequence: CASIRDLWTGSGQYF. CDR3 coding DNA: TGTGCCAGCATTCGAGACCTCTGGACAGGCTCCGGGCAGTACTTC. The full variable domain, its missing parts supplied by reference TRBV2 and TRBJ2-7, is EPEVTQTPSHQVTQMGQEVILRCVPISNHLYFYWYRQILGQKVEFLVSFYNNEISEKSEIFDDQFSVERPDGSNFTLKIRSTKLEDSAMYFCASIRDLWTGSGQYFGPGTRLTVT.

The sample holds a few counts of this clonotype. This chain joins TRBV20-1 and TRBJ2-1, with D perhaps given as TRBD1 or TRBD2 (6 bases each). The germline V gene has CDR1 DFQATT and CDR2 SNEGSKA (reference sequence). Trimming took off 3 bases at V and 2 bases at J, with 11 bases between the two ends. The CDR3 totals 14 residues. The CDR3 DNA sequence: TGCAGTGCTAGTCGAGGGGGGCCCTACAATGAGCAGTTCTTC. Translated: CSASRGGPYNEQFF.

The rearrangement uses TRBV3-1 and TRBJ1-4; unclear D gene. CDR1 LGHDT and CDR2 YNNKEL come from the germline V gene (reference sequence). This CDR3 is 17 amino acids long. Trimming stripped 0 bases from V and 3 bases from J, with 14 bases between. The CDR3 DNA reads as TGTGCCAGCAGCCAAGACCTATACCCGTCCCCTAATGAAAAACTGTTTTTT. Protein product: CASSQDLYPSPNEKLFF.

This clonotype was observed a few times. The rearrangement links TRBV20-1 to TRBJ2-7; no definite D call. Germline lookup yields CDR1 DFQATT and CDR2 SNEGSKA (reference sequence). The CDR3 extends over 13 amino acids. V lost 2 bases and J lost 3, with 11 bases in between. In DNA, the CDR3 is TGCAGTGCTAGATTCTGGACCGACTACGAGCAGTACTTC. This translates into CSARFWTDYEQYF.

This clonotype has at least ten counts. The chain recombines TRBV5-1 with TRBJ2-7; 7 positions agree with TRBD1. The germline CDR1 and CDR2 sequences are SGHRS and YFSETQ. With V trimmed by 0 bases and J by 2 bases, 8 bases remained unmatched. The length of the CDR3 is 16 residues. CDR3 sequence: CASSLAPGQLPYEQYF. The CDR3 bases are TGCGCCAGCAGCTTGGCCCCGGGACAGCTTCCCTACGAGCAGTACTTC.

This clonotype has a count of ten or more. The chain links TRBV11-2 to TRBJ1-2; unclear D gene. This CDR3 has 16 amino acids. V lost 5 bases to trimming and J lost 0 bases, with 16 bases between them. In germline, CDR1 is SGHAT, CDR2 FQNNGV. CDR3 sequence reads: CASSSLNPGANYGYTF. CDR3 bases: TGTGCCAGCAGCAGCTTAAACCCCGGGGCTAACTATGGCTACACCTTC.

This clonotype has a handful of counts. CDR3 amino acids: CASSLAVAGGISFDHTIYF. The CDR3 nucleotides read TGTGCCAGCAGCTTAGCAGTAGCAGGGGGCATCTCTTTTGATCACACCATATATTTT. The V gene is TRBV7-2, the J gene TRBJ1-3, with 8 bases that match TRBD1. This CDR3 is built from 19 residues. The V and J ends lost 0 bases and 8 bases, in that order; junction bases with no gene match: 18. CDR1 is SGHTA, CDR2 FQGNSA, per germline.

This clonotype was observed a handful of times. The chain carries TRBV12-3 or TRBV12-4 and TRBJ1-5, with D unclear. This CDR3 contains 15 residues. Trimming removed 3 bases at V and 2 bases at J, with 11 bases between. The CDR3, as DNA: TGTGCCAGCAGTTTCTTTCATACGGGCAATCAGCCCCAGCATTTT. This encodes CASSFFHTGNQPQHF.